Listed here are 22 T cell receptor beta chains from one sample, sequenced in a study of OX40 agonist ivuxolimab in advanced cancers. The method was immunoSEQ multiplex PCR; TCRdb's version includes in-frame clones alone and lacks a portion of them. The data hold tens of thousands of clones, with roughly 88% observed a single time. This specimen was CD4+ or CD8+ T cells sorted from blood, taken in a trial of the OX40 agonist ivuxolimab. All receptors derive from an adult with an advanced solid tumor such as melanoma, head and neck, liver or kidney cancer.

This chain links TRBV5-1 with TRBJ2-1, with TRBD1 matching over 8 bases. The germline V gene encodes CDR1 SGHRS and CDR2 YFSETQ. This CDR3 has 15 residues. V shed 7 bases, J shed 2 bases, and the junction held 8 bases outside the gene matches. The CDR3, as DNA: TGCGCCAGCGTCCGGACAGGGAGTCCCTACAATGAGCAGTTCTTC. It encodes CASVRTGSPYNEQFF.

The CDR3 coding sequence is TGTGCCAGCAGCTTATCCTTTGGCCTCACCTACGAGCAGTACTTC. Translating it yields CASSLSFGLTYEQYF. The rearrangement links TRBV5-8 to TRBJ2-7, with D unclear. Deletions cut 2 bases from V and 2 bases from J, with 14 bases between. The V gene's germline CDR1 is SGHTS and CDR2 YDEGEE. The CDR3 spans 15 residues. Together with reference TRBV5-8 and TRBJ2-7, the CDR3 gives the full variable domain: EAGVTQSPTHLIKTRGQQATLRCSPISGHTSVYWYQQALGLGLQFLLWYDEGEERNRGNFPPRFSGRQFPNYSSELNVNALELEDSALYLCASSLSFGLTYEQYFGPGTRLTVT.

V usage is TRBV19 and J usage is TRBJ1-2; a weak D match, TRBD1 (6 bases). Germline V gene lookup returns CDR1 LNHDA and CDR2 SQIVND (reference sequence). This CDR3 has 13 residues. The ends were cut back, 8 bases at V and 8 bases at J, with 18 bases in the middle. CDR3 DNA sequence: TGTGCCAGTCACCCCCGGGGGCAAGGCGGCTACACCTTC. It codes for CASHPRGQGGYTF.

This sequence joins TRBV19 and TRBJ2-4; D not certain. Germline loops: CDR1 LNHDA, CDR2 SQIVND (reference sequence). V was clipped by 1 base and J by 8 bases, with 3 bases between them. The CDR3 runs 11 residues. The chain's CDR3 is CASSIADIQYF. Here the CDR3 DNA reads TGTGCCAGTAGTATAGCAGACATTCAGTACTTC.

This chain connects TRBV29-1 to TRBJ2-2; possible D gene TRBD1, 6 bases. This CDR3 comprises 14 residues. Germline V gene sequence: CDR1 SQVTM, CDR2 ANQGSEA. The V end lost 6 bases, the J end lost 0 bases, and 11 bases lay between the germline ends. The chain's CDR3 is CSVARQANTGELFF. The CDR3 DNA is TGCAGCGTCGCGCGACAGGCGAACACCGGGGAGCTGTTTTTT.

The chain recombines TRBV10-3 with TRBJ2-7; possibly TRBD1 for D (6 bases). The CDR3 is 18 residues long. Trimming left V 2 bases short and J 4 bases short, with 24 bases between. Germline CDR1 is ENHRY and CDR2 is SYGVKD. CDR3 DNA sequence: TGTGCCATCAGTGAGCCCATGCTGAGAGGGGGACCATATTACGAGCAGTACTTC. This encodes CAISEPMLRGGPYYEQYF.

The chain combines TRBV7-3 with TRBJ2-7; 10 bases line up with TRBD2. Trimming at V came to 2 bases and at J to 0 bases, leaving 1 base not matched to a gene. Germline V gives CDR1 SGHTA, CDR2 FQGTGA. This CDR3 is 15 amino acids long. The CDR3 protein is CASSLLAGASYEQYF. Here the CDR3 DNA reads TGTGCCAGCAGCTTACTAGCGGGGGCCTCCTACGAGCAGTACTTC. Full variable domain (missing parts from reference TRBV7-3 and TRBJ2-7): GAGVSQTPSNKVTEKGKYVELRCDPISGHTALYWYRQSLGQGPEFLIYFQGTGAADDSGLPNDRFFAVRPEGSVSTLKIQRTERGDSAVYLCASSLLAGASYEQYFGPGTRLTVT.

The sample holds one count of this clone. This sequence joins TRBV11-2 and TRBJ1-1; unclear D gene. The germline V gene encodes CDR1 SGHAT and CDR2 FQNNGV. Trimming left V 5 bases short and J 8 bases short, with 12 bases between. The CDR3 contains 12 residues. DNA for the CDR3: TGTGCCAGCAGCCCCTGGGAAAGCGAAGCTTTCTTT. Translation gives CASSPWESEAFF. Together with reference TRBV11-2 and TRBJ1-1, the CDR3 gives the full variable domain: EAGVAQSPRYKIIEKRQSVAFWCNPISGHATLYWYQQILGQGPKLLIQFQNNGVVDDSQLPKDRFSAERLKGVDSTLKIQPAKLEDSAVYLCASSPWESEAFFGQGTRLTVV.

This chain links TRBV5-5 with TRBJ1-2; 9 bases agree with TRBD1. V lost 5 bases, J lost 3 bases, and 8 bases stayed unmatched. Germline CDR1 is SGHKS and CDR2 is YYEKEE (reference sequence). The CDR3 is 15 amino acids. CDR3 sequence (DNA): TGTGCCAGCAGTCTGATGACAGGGGGACACTATGGCTACACCTTC. Residues: CASSLMTGGHYGYTF.

DNA for the CDR3: TGTGCCAGCAGCCCTACCGGGACAGGGGCCTCCATTCAGTACTTC. Translated: CASSPTGTGASIQYF. This chain uses TRBV14 with TRBJ2-4; 10 positions agree with TRBD1. From germline, CDR1 is SGHDN and CDR2 FVKESK. This CDR3 contains 15 residues. Trimming removed 4 bases from V and 9 bases from J; junction bases left unmatched: 9. Full variable domain (outside the CDR3, taken from reference TRBV14 and TRBJ2-4): EAGVTQFPSHSVIEKGQTVTLRCDPISGHDNLYWYRRVMGKEIKFLLHFVKESKQDESGMPNNRFLAERTGGTYSTLKVQPAELEDSGVYFCASSPTGTGASIQYFGAGTRLSVL.

V and J are TRBV5-1 and TRBJ2-5, with D possibly called TRBD1 or TRBD2 (6 bases each). The CDR3 loop spans 14 amino acids. V was shortened by 2 bases and J by 5 bases, with 13 bases between the two germline ends. In germline, CDR1 is SGHRS, CDR2 YFSETQ. Here the CDR3 reads CASSFGGSVETQYF. In DNA form, the CDR3 reads TGCGCCAGCAGCTTCGGGGGCAGCGTTGAGACCCAGTACTTC.

The chain couples TRBV11-2 to TRBJ1-1; the D gene is possibly TRBD1 (5 bases). V was trimmed by 1 base and J by 0 bases, leaving 18 bases between them. CDR3 length: 18 amino acids. Germline V gene sequence: CDR1 SGHAT, CDR2 FQNNGV. CDR3 amino acids: CASSLGGGAGGMNTEAFF. As DNA, the CDR3 is TGTGCCAGCAGCTTAGGTGGGGGTGCGGGCGGTATGAACACTGAAGCTTTCTTT.

The chain couples TRBV28 to TRBJ1-3; 9 nucleotides line up with TRBD1. With V trimmed by 7 bases and J by 5 bases, 6 bases remained unmatched. The CDR3 runs 14 residues. Per the germline V gene, CDR1 is MDHEN and CDR2 is SYDVKM. CDR3 in DNA: TGTGCCAGCACCCCGGGACAGGGAAGAAACACCATATATTTT. Amino acid sequence: CASTPGQGRNTIYF.

The chain links TRBV6-5 to TRBJ1-1; D unresolved. CDR1 and CDR2 (germline): MNHEY, SVGAGI. Trimming left V 8 bases short and J 1 base short, with 11 bases between. CDR3 length: 13 amino acids. The CDR3 loop is CASRSPRNTEAFF. In DNA form, the CDR3 reads TGTGCCAGCCGATCCCCAAGGAACACTGAAGCTTTCTTT.

The rearrangement links TRBV7-9 to TRBJ2-7, with unresolved D. V was trimmed by 5 bases and J by 2 bases, leaving 13 bases between them. The CDR3 length is 14 residues. The germline V gene encodes CDR1 SEHNR and CDR2 FQNEAQ (reference sequence). The DNA for the CDR3 is TGTGCCAGCAGCGTTAACGACGGACCCTACGAGCAGTACTTC. It codes for CASSVNDGPYEQYF.

This clone was observed a single time. The chain uses TRBV5-1 and TRBJ1-2; D not resolved. With 0 bases removed from V and 5 bases from J, the gap between germline ends came to 8 bases. The length of the CDR3 is 13 residues. Germline assignment: CDR1 SGHRS and CDR2 YFSETQ. For the CDR3, the DNA is TGCGCCAGCAGCTTGGGATCAGAATATGGCTACACCTTC. It yields the protein CASSLGSEYGYTF.

The chain is built from TRBV19 and TRBJ1-2; D call uncertain. Germline V gene data show CDR1 as LNHDA and CDR2 as SQIVND (reference sequence). This CDR3 is 14 amino acids long. Trimming left V 3 bases short and J 4 bases short, with 12 bases between. The CDR3 protein is CASSIQTGTYGYTF. DNA of the CDR3: TGTGCCAGTAGTATCCAGACCGGCACCTATGGCTACACCTTC.

The genes are TRBV10-3 and TRBJ2-7; tentatively, D is TRBD1 (6 bases). Germline V CDR1 and CDR2: ENHRY, SYGVKD. The CDR3 has 13 amino acids. Trimming shortened V by 11 bases and J by 1 base, and 15 bases separated the two germline ends. CDR3 DNA: TGTGCCGCGCTGGCGGACAGTTCCTACGAGCAGTACTTC. Translation: CAALADSSYEQYF.

This chain connects TRBV2 to TRBJ2-5; D is unclear. This CDR3 is built from 12 residues. Germline CDR1 SNHLY, CDR2 FYNNEI. V lost 10 bases, J lost 5 bases, and 14 bases lay in between. CDR3 in amino acids: CATREAIETQYF. The DNA of the CDR3 is TGTGCCACTAGAGAGGCCATCGAGACCCAGTACTTC. Variable domain in full (rest from reference TRBV2 and TRBJ2-5): EPEVTQTPSHQVTQMGQEVILRCVPISNHLYFYWYRQILGQKVEFLVSFYNNEISEKSEIFDDQFSVERPDGSNFTLKIRSTKLEDSAMYFCATREAIETQYFGPGTRLLVL.

This clone was seen only once. This chain links TRBV6-5 with TRBJ2-6; D is possibly TRBD1 (5 bases). CDR1 is MNHEY and CDR2 is SVGAGI in the germline V gene. V lost 4 bases, J lost 0 bases, and 10 bases lay in between. The CDR3 spans 16 residues. CDR3 sequence reads: CASSWGDSSGANVLTF. Here the CDR3 DNA reads TGTGCCAGCAGTTGGGGCGATAGCTCTGGGGCCAACGTCCTGACTTTC.

V usage is TRBV10-3 and J usage is TRBJ1-1; unclear D gene. This CDR3 spans 15 amino acids. Trimming took 0 bases from V and 1 from J, leaving 9 bases between them. Germline CDR1 ENHRY, CDR2 SYGVKD. CDR3 residues: CAISESALRNTEAFF. The CDR3 nucleotides read TGTGCCATCAGTGAGTCAGCACTACGGAACACTGAAGCTTTCTTT.

The chain couples TRBV5-1 to TRBJ2-3; D might be TRBD1 (6 bases). V lost 6 bases to trimming and J lost 2 bases, with 16 bases between them. Germline CDR1 is SGHRS and CDR2 is YFSETQ. CDR3 length: 15 residues. The CDR3 loop is CASTNTQGNTDTQYF. In DNA, the CDR3 is TGCGCCAGCACGAACACCCAGGGGAACACAGATACGCAGTATTTT.